The 20 T cell receptor beta chains below come from one sample, sequenced in a study of tumor-infiltrating lymphocytes in primary liver carcinoma. Unsorted whole blood yielded blood RNA, and germline DNA was extracted as well. TCR beta cDNA was made from 450 to 550 ng total RNA with a constant-region primer. Libraries of TCR beta came from three nested multiplex PCR rounds with slightly modified ARM-PCR. For roughly 10 cycles apiece, the opening two PCR rounds ran with TRBV1-TRBV30 forward primers and a C-beta reverse primer. From the multiplex PCR reads, TCRdb called clonotypes with MiXCR, one entry per CDR3 protein. The data show approximately 300,000 distinct CDR3 sequences, about 60% seen once. The sample consisted of peripheral blood. The receptors originated from a man aged 40-55 years with primary liver carcinoma and hepatitis B virus infection.

The chain combines TRBV12-3 or TRBV12-4 with TRBJ2-4, with 11 bases lining up with TRBD2. With 4 bases clipped from V and 2 bases from J, the junction kept 1 base outside the gene matches. The CDR3 has 15 amino acids. Here the CDR3 DNA reads TGTGCCAGCAGTTCGACTAGCGGGACCAAAAACATTCAGTACTTC. Translation: CASSSTSGTKNIQYF.

About this clonotype: Being one base from a much bigger clone, this may be a read error. The missing conserved phenylalanine or tryptophan at the end of this CDR3 makes a read error likely. The V gene is TRBV12-3 or TRBV12-4, the J gene TRBJ1-3; D is unclear. The CDR3 runs to 13 residues. V dropped 5 bases and J dropped 5 bases, with 10 bases sitting between them. Written as DNA, the CDR3 is TGTGCCAGCAGTGGATCCGCTCGAAACACCATATATTCT. Translating gives CASSGSARNTIYS.

A remark on this clonotype: The junction does not match germline at one end; this may be a read error. The genes are TRBV11-1 and TRBJ2-3; possible D gene TRBD2, 5 bases. The CDR3 covers 19 residues. Germline CDR1 SGHAT, CDR2 FQDESV (reference sequence). The CDR3 DNA sequence: TGTGCCAGCAGCCGCGGTCGAGGACGGATAGGCCCTAGCACAAATACACAGTATTTT. Encoded protein: CASSRGRGRIGPSTNTQYF. The complete variable domain, with remaining parts taken from reference TRBV11-1 and TRBJ2-3, reads EAEVAQSPRYKITEKSQAVAFWCDPISGHATLYWYRQILGQGPELLVQFQDESVVDDSQLPKDRFSAERLKGVDSTLKIQPAELGDSAMYLCASSRGRGRIGPSTNTQYFGPGTRLTVL.

The chain carries TRBV5-4 and TRBJ1-2; 8 nucleotides agree with TRBD1. V lost 1 base to trimming and J lost 6 bases; unmatched junction nucleotides: 8. The CDR3 covers 15 residues. Germline CDR1 is SGHNT and CDR2 is YYREEE (reference sequence). CDR3 protein: CASSLKDRVGNGYTF. CDR3 sequence (DNA): TGTGCCAGCAGCTTGAAGGACAGGGTTGGAAATGGCTACACCTTC.

The chain joins TRBV30 to TRBJ2-7; TRBD1 aligns across 8 bases. CDR1 is GTSNPN, CDR2 SVGIG, per germline (reference sequence). This CDR3 contains 12 residues. The trim removed 8 bases at V and 6 bases at J, leaving 9 bases unmatched. CDR3 amino acids: CARAGTGGEQYF. In DNA, the CDR3 is TGTGCCCGGGCCGGGACAGGAGGCGAGCAGTACTTC.

In the case of this clonotype: A read error is likely, as this CDR3 ends without the conserved phenylalanine or tryptophan. V is TRBV10-1 and J is TRBJ2-5; D call uncertain. V was cut by 2 bases and J by 4 bases, with 2 bases left in between. Germline CDR1 WNHNN, CDR2 SYGVQD (reference sequence). The CDR3 has 11 amino acids. As DNA, the CDR3 is TGCGCCAGCAGTGAGGGAGAGACCCAGTACTCC. Amino acid sequence: CASSEGETQYS.

A note on this clonotype: At one boundary the junction diverges from the germline segment, which might be a read error. The DNA for the CDR3 is TGTACCAGCAGCAGGAAGGATGGTGAGCAGTTCTTC. Its translation: CTSSRKDGEQFF. The chain has TRBV11-3 and TRBJ2-1; no firm D call. CDR3 size: 12 residues. Germline V gives CDR1 SGHNT, CDR2 YENEEA.

Comment on this clonotype: The junction departs from germline at one end; a sequencing error may be responsible. The chain is built from TRBV11-2 and TRBJ2-2; a possible D gene is TRBD2 (6 bases). CDR3 length: 16 amino acids. Per the germline V gene, CDR1 is SGHAT and CDR2 is FQNNGV. The CDR3 region is CTSSLDWSGTTGEQFF. In nucleotides, the CDR3 is TGTACTAGCAGCTTAGATTGGAGCGGTACCACCGGGGAGCAGTTTTTT.

This clonotype appeared many times. CDR3 sequence (DNA): TGTGCCAGTACCCGGGACAGGGGGACGGAGACCCAGTACTTC. It specifies CASTRDRGTETQYF. This chain uses TRBV6-1 with TRBJ2-5; 11 bases are a match to TRBD1. V gave up 9 bases and J gave up 5 bases; unmatched junction bases: 8. The CDR3 covers 14 residues. The germline V gene has CDR1 MNHNS and CDR2 SASEGT.

The rearrangement joins TRBV7-2 to TRBJ2-3; TRBD2 matches 12 bases. CDR1 and CDR2 (germline): SGHTA, FQGNSA. The CDR3 has 15 amino acids. Germline trimming cut 6 bases from V and 5 bases from J; bases unmatched to any gene: 6. CDR3 in amino acids: CASSFTSGRIDTQYF. The CDR3 DNA is TGTGCCAGCAGTTTTACTAGCGGGAGGATAGATACGCAGTATTTT. Variable domain in full (rest from reference TRBV7-2 and TRBJ2-3): GAGVSQSPSNKVTEKGKDVELRCDPISGHTALYWYRQSLGQGLEFLIYFQGNSAPDKSGLPSDRFSAERTGGSVSTLTIQRTQQEDSAVYLCASSFTSGRIDTQYFGPGTRLTVL.

Regarding this clonotype: As the CDR3 is not closed by the conserved phenylalanine or tryptophan, this likely results from a read error. The V gene is TRBV11-2, the J gene TRBJ2-5; D is uncertain. CDR3 length: 15 residues. Germline V gives CDR1 SGHAT, CDR2 FQNNGV. Here the CDR3 reads CAGSPVGLVPETQYS. The CDR3 DNA reads TGTGCCGGCAGCCCCGTCGGGCTTGTCCCAGAGACCCAGTACTCC.

This clonotype was counted ten times or more. CDR3 sequence: CASSQRLAGVVDKNIQYF. CDR3 nucleotides: TGTGCCAGCAGCCAAAGGCTAGCGGGAGTTGTGGACAAAAACATTCAGTACTTC. This chain uses TRBV4-2 with TRBJ2-4; TRBD2 matches 10 bases. This CDR3 spans 18 amino acids. Germline V gene data show CDR1 as LGHNA and CDR2 as YNFKEQ. Trimming at V came to 2 bases and at J to 3 bases, leaving 10 bases not matched to a gene.

Notes on this clonotype: Germline is not matched at one junction end, which may reflect a read error. This chain connects TRBV6-2 or TRBV6-3 to TRBJ1-3; no reliable D call. This CDR3 comprises 14 residues. Germline-derived CDR1 and CDR2 are MNHEY and SVGEGT. The DNA of the CDR3 is TGTGCCAGCAGTTACACCCTTTTGGGAAACACCATGTATTTT. Amino acid sequence: CASSYTLLGNTMYF.

The gene calls are TRBV21-1 and TRBJ2-7; the table names TRBD2, a call not compared with the DNA. TRBJ2-1 explains the end of the DNA better; the J call may be wrong. TRBV21-1 is reported as a pseudogene. The CDR3 is 16 residues long. CDR3 amino acids: CASSSGRGTSGYEQFF. The CDR3 DNA sequence: TGTGCCAGTAGCTCAGGCAGGGGGACTAGCGGCTACGAGCAGTTCTTC.

V and J are TRBV29-1 and TRBJ2-2, with a possible D match to TRBD1 (6 bases). The ends were cut back, 8 bases at V and 6 bases at J, with 16 bases in the middle. Germline CDR1 and CDR2: SQVTM and ANQGSEA. The CDR3 runs 13 residues. The DNA of the CDR3 is TGCAGCCTCGCACAGGGACGCGCCGGGGAGCTGTTTTTT. It encodes CSLAQGRAGELFF.

As to this clonotype: At one boundary the junction diverges from the germline segment, which might be a read error. CDR3 DNA sequence: TGTGCCAACAGTTACCCTGCGGGGGCTTCCCACACCGGGGAGCTGTTTTTT. This encodes CANSYPAGASHTGELFF. The chain employs TRBV6-5 and TRBJ2-2; possibly TRBD2 for D (7 bases). There are 17 residues in the CDR3. Per germline, CDR1 MNHEY and CDR2 SVGAGI.

The table lists this clonotype with many counts. This chain uses TRBV7-8 with TRBJ2-6; TRBD1 aligns across 7 bases. The CDR3 runs to 18 residues. Unmatched junction bases numbered 15, after V lost 7 bases and J lost 3 bases. The germline V gene encodes CDR1 SGHVS and CDR2 FQNEAQ. Here the CDR3 reads CASIPDGQDGYGANVLTF. CDR3 in DNA: TGTGCCAGCATCCCAGACGGACAGGACGGCTATGGGGCCAACGTCCTGACTTTC. The full variable domain, in which reference TRBV7-8 and TRBJ2-6 provide the parts outside the CDR3, is GAGVSQSPRYKVAKRGQDVALRCDPISGHVSLFWYQQALGQGPEFLTYFQNEAQLDKSGLPSDRFFAERPEGSVSTLKIQRTQQEDSAVYLCASIPDGQDGYGANVLTFGAGSRLTVL.

The chain links TRBV2 to TRBJ2-1; no clear D. With 7 bases removed from V and 5 bases from J, the gap between germline ends came to 6 bases. The V gene's germline CDR1 is SNHLY and CDR2 FYNNEI. The CDR3 sequence is 11 residues long. In nucleotides, the CDR3 is TGTGCCAGCAACTATGACAATGAGCAGTTCTTC. Encoded protein: CASNYDNEQFF.

The chain uses TRBV29-1 and TRBJ2-3; unclear D gene. The V and J ends lost 6 bases and 3 bases respectively, with 10 bases between them. Germline V CDR1 and CDR2: SQVTM, ANQGSEA. The CDR3 totals 12 residues. CDR3 loop: CSVGGCTDTQYF. The CDR3 coding sequence is TGCAGCGTGGGCGGATGTACAGATACGCAGTATTTT.

The V and J genes are TRBV11-2 and TRBJ2-5; TRBD2 matches at 12 bases. The CDR3 length is 15 residues. J lost 9 bases, V lost 2 bases, and 7 bases had no gene match. CDR1 is SGHAT, CDR2 FQNNGV, per germline. The CDR3 loop is CASSLRTSGATAQYF. CDR3 nucleotide sequence: TGTGCCAGCAGCTTACGGACTAGCGGGGCCACGGCCCAGTACTTC.